This TCR beta chain was found in a study of response to subunit inactivated influenza vaccine (dated by TCRdb to the late 2010s). About the study as a whole: Deep quantitative T cell receptor repertoire profiling was used in the study to track responses to a trivalent subunit inactivated influenza vaccine.

Libraries were prepared through RT-PCR. Sequencing used an Illumina HiSeq 2500. TCRdb redid the processing of the public reads, applying fastp at Q25 and MiXCR, and retained in-frame beta chains. Every entry covers one CDR3 protein and lists the most common genes and DNA from its rows. The sample profile shows 450,000 to 600,000 distinct CDR3 sequences; 7.6% of them were found once. The ten biggest clones cover around 13% of the sample. Trimmed from V: 0 bases; trimmed from J: 4 bases; junction bases lacking a gene match: 2. The germline V gene specifies SGHDT as CDR1 and YYEEEE as CDR2. Its CDR3 holds 16 amino acids, cysteine through phenylalanine. Only the CDR3 part of the read is kept: 48 bases, read in frame from the first base. This clonotype was seen a few times. Its target antigen remains unknown. Base qualities are missing; no much larger clone stands one base away. What the research found in general, with its limitations: According to the authors, only a limited number of new T cells may be recruited by each seasonal influenza vaccination.

This material consisted of PBMCs from blood, taken less than 30 months after vaccination. The origin of this receptor is a man aged 45-69 years who received an inactivated influenza vaccine. Donor details come from another sample of the same person, matched by shared clones. The sequence links TRBV5-6 to TRBJ2-1; 12 central bases correspond to TRBD2. The CDR3 corresponds to CASSLAGLAGYNEQFF. The DNA sequence is TGTGCCAGCAGCTTGGCGGGACTAGCGGGTTACAATGAGCAGTTCTTC.